These 32 T cell receptor beta chains share one sample of origin, sequenced in a study of blood T cell repertoires in COVID-19. The protocol was immunoSEQ multiplex PCR, while the TCRdb copy is restricted to in-frame clones and leaves out a portion. The sample lists about 30,000 clones, 68% occurring once. The specimen sequenced was peripheral blood. The receptors originated from a human donor in a cohort sampled during active COVID-19.

V is TRBV5-1 and J is TRBJ2-4, with TRBD1 matching 7 bases. V shed 0 bases and J 7 bases; nucleotides not matched to a gene: 7. The CDR3 is 15 amino acids. The V gene's germline CDR1 is SGHRS and CDR2 YFSETQ. In nucleotides, the CDR3 is TGCGCCAGCAGCTTGGGGGCAGGGGGAAGTAACATTCAGTACTTC. Protein: CASSLGAGGSNIQYF.

The chain uses TRBV5-1 and TRBJ1-2; 7 bases agree with TRBD1. CDR1 SGHRS and CDR2 YFSETQ come from the germline V gene. V trimming: 1 base; J trimming: 3 bases; junction bases outside the gene matches: 6. This CDR3 is 15 amino acids long. The CDR3 loop is CASSLRGQGDYGYTF. CDR3 sequence (DNA): TGCGCCAGCAGCTTGAGGGGTCAGGGGGACTATGGCTACACCTTC.

The count of this clone is one. This chain uses TRBV20-1 with TRBJ1-2; D unresolved. V gave up 6 bases and J gave up 4 bases, with 6 bases separating them. CDR1 DFQATT and CDR2 SNEGSKA come from the germline V gene (reference sequence). CDR3 length: 10 residues. CDR3 coding DNA: TGCAGTGCCCGGTCCTATGGCTACACCTTC. Its translation: CSARSYGYTF.

The gene calls are TRBV6-1 and TRBJ2-4, with no clear D. The CDR3 sequence is 14 residues long. Per germline, CDR1 MNHNS and CDR2 SASEGT. The V and J ends lost 2 bases and 5 bases respectively, with 10 bases between them. The CDR3 nucleotides are TGTGCCAGCAGTGAAATCGGGTATCAAAACATTCAGTACTTC. Protein: CASSEIGYQNIQYF.

The rearrangement joins TRBV7-9 to TRBJ2-7; D is perhaps TRBD1 (6 bases). Trimming took off 4 bases at V and 2 bases at J, with 9 bases between the two ends. CDR1 is SEHNR, CDR2 FQNEAQ, per germline (reference sequence). The CDR3 is 13 residues long. The CDR3 reads CASSSGHAYEQYF. CDR3 sequence (DNA): TGTGCCAGCAGCTCGGGACACGCCTACGAGCAGTACTTC.

The chain combines TRBV7-9 with TRBJ2-7; no reliable D call. Per the germline V gene, CDR1 is SEHNR and CDR2 is FQNEAQ (reference sequence). This CDR3 region has 13 residues. The V gene lost 2 bases and the J gene lost 0 bases, with 5 bases spanning the gap. The CDR3 sequence is CASSLSHSYEQYF. As DNA, the CDR3 is TGTGCCAGCAGCTTATCCCACTCCTACGAGCAGTACTTC.

The rearrangement links TRBV6-5 to TRBJ2-2, with 13 nucleotides matching TRBD2. Trimming cost V 7 bases and J 4 bases; bases outside gene matches: 3. In germline, CDR1 is MNHEY, CDR2 SVGAGI. The CDR3 spans 15 residues. CDR3 DNA: TGTGCCAGCATTCGGACTAGCGGGAGCACCGGGGAGCTGTTTTTT. Translating gives CASIRTSGSTGELFF.

The V gene is TRBV5-1, the J gene TRBJ2-3, with unresolved D. Trimming left V 3 bases short and J 3 bases short, with 14 bases between. Germline assignment: CDR1 SGHRS and CDR2 YFSETQ. The CDR3 covers 15 residues. Here the CDR3 reads CASSYGRGRTDTQYF. The CDR3 nucleotides read TGCGCCAGCAGCTATGGAAGAGGAAGGACAGATACGCAGTATTTT.

This clone was counted only a few times. V usage is TRBV19 and J usage is TRBJ2-6; 10 bases align to TRBD1. V lost 3 bases and J lost 0; bases outside the gene matches: 14. The germline CDR1 and CDR2 sequences are LNHDA and SQIVND (reference sequence). The CDR3 is made up of 21 amino acids. For the CDR3, the DNA is TGTGCCAGTAGTATGGGGGACAGGGGAGGTCTTCCGGACTCTGGGGCCAACGTCCTGACTTTC. Translated, it gives CASSMGDRGGLPDSGANVLTF. Together with reference TRBV19 and TRBJ2-6, the CDR3 gives the full variable domain: DGGITQSPKYLFRKEGQNVTLSCEQNLNHDAMYWYRQDPGQGLRLIYYSQIVNDFQKGDIAEGYSVSREKKESFPLTVTSAQKNPTAFYLCASSMGDRGGLPDSGANVLTFGAGSRLTVL.

The chain is built from TRBV19 and TRBJ1-1; 7 bases match TRBD1. V gave up 6 bases and J gave up 1 base; unmatched junction bases: 11. The CDR3 spans 16 residues. Per germline, CDR1 LNHDA and CDR2 SQIVND (reference sequence). The CDR3 nucleotides are TGTGCCAGTAGATTGGCCCCGGGACAGAGGAACACTGAAGCTTTCTTT. Amino acids: CASRLAPGQRNTEAFF.

This clone is labeled as medium-sized (0.01 to 0.1%). The chain carries TRBV9 and TRBJ1-2; 8 bases line up with TRBD1. The CDR3 extends over 15 amino acids. In germline, CDR1 is SGDLS, CDR2 YYNGEE. V lost 1 base and J lost 6; bases outside the gene matches: 8. Written as DNA, the CDR3 is TGTGCCAGCAGCGTACCCCGGACAGGGAAGGATGGCTACACCTTC. It translates to CASSVPRTGKDGYTF.

This rearrangement joins TRBV6-6 to TRBJ2-6; D is possibly TRBD2 (5 bases). V dropped 6 bases and J dropped 0 bases, with 24 bases sitting between them. The length of the CDR3 is 20 residues. From germline, CDR1 is MNHNY and CDR2 SVGAGI (reference sequence). CDR3 region: CASSPERLSLKSSGANVLTF. The CDR3 DNA sequence: TGTGCCAGCAGCCCCGAGCGGCTGAGCCTTAAAAGCTCTGGGGCCAACGTCCTGACTTTC.

The chain links TRBV9 to TRBJ1-6; 7 positions match TRBD1. This CDR3 contains 16 residues. V trimming: 4 bases; J trimming: 14 bases; junction bases outside the gene matches: 18. CDR1 is SGDLS and CDR2 is YYNGEE in the germline V gene. CDR3 sequence: CASSPRGGDSRFSLHF. The CDR3, as DNA: TGTGCCAGCAGCCCTCGGGGGGGGGACAGCCGGTTTTCCCTCCACTTT.

The V and J genes are TRBV19 and TRBJ2-7, with 12 bases matching TRBD1. The trim removed 3 bases at V and 5 bases at J, leaving 5 bases unmatched. CDR3 length: 15 residues. CDR1 LNHDA and CDR2 SQIVND come from the germline V gene (reference sequence). DNA of the CDR3: TGTGCCAGTAGTATTACTGGGACAGGGGGCAACGAGCAGTACTTC. It encodes CASSITGTGGNEQYF.

The chain combines TRBV7-8 with TRBJ2-3, with 8 bases identical to TRBD2. CDR3 length equals 15 residues. Trimming took 5 bases from V and 1 from J; bases not matched to a gene: 5. CDR1 and CDR2 from the germline V gene are SGHVS and FQNEAQ. The CDR3 DNA sequence: TGTGCCAGCAGCCCCAGGCGGGAGGGCACAGATACGCAGTATTTT. Its protein is CASSPRREGTDTQYF.

The genes are TRBV11-3 and TRBJ1-2; tentatively, D is TRBD1 (6 bases). Germline CDR1 SGHNT, CDR2 YENEEA. The CDR3 consists of 16 residues. Trimming stripped 5 bases from V and 8 bases from J, with 24 bases between. CDR3 region: CASSQTPSGADSGYTF. The CDR3 DNA sequence: TGTGCCAGCAGCCAAACTCCCAGCGGGGCGGACAGCGGCTACACCTTC.

The gene calls are TRBV2 and TRBJ2-1; possible D gene TRBD1, 6 bases. Trimming stripped 6 bases from V and 6 bases from J, with 12 bases between. From germline, CDR1 is SNHLY and CDR2 FYNNEI. The CDR3 has 13 residues. CDR3 in amino acids: CASRRDTPNEQFF. CDR3 sequence (DNA): TGTGCCAGCAGGAGGGACACCCCCAATGAGCAGTTCTTC.

The V gene is TRBV5-4, the J gene TRBJ1-1; D gene ambiguous. Germline CDR1 reads SGHNT; CDR2 reads YYREEE (reference sequence). V was pared by 5 bases and J by 5 bases, with 16 bases between. The CDR3 consists of 14 residues. The CDR3 reads CASSPGGFETEAFF. The CDR3 coding sequence is TGTGCCAGCAGTCCTGGAGGGTTTGAGACTGAAGCTTTCTTT.

This clone turned up a few times. This chain connects TRBV30 to TRBJ1-5; the D is unclear. In germline, CDR1 is GTSNPN, CDR2 SVGIG (reference sequence). The CDR3 runs to 15 residues. Trimming shortened V by 4 bases and J by 2 bases, and 15 bases separated the two germline ends. The CDR3 nucleotides read TGTGCCTGGACCCCAGTGGGTGGAGGCAATCAGCCCCAGCATTTT. It codes for CAWTPVGGGNQPQHF.

This chain links TRBV3-1 (or the pseudogene TRBV3-2) with TRBJ1-2, with D tentatively TRBD1 (5 bases). The CDR3 consists of 16 residues. The V end was cut by 1 base, the J end by 8 bases, with 20 bases between. Germline loops: CDR1 LGHDT, CDR2 YNNKEL (reference sequence). In DNA form, the CDR3 reads TGTGCCAGCAGCCAAGTTTGGTTGGGACTTTCCGAAGGCTACACCTTC. It is translated as CASSQVWLGLSEGYTF.

The chain links TRBV5-6 to TRBJ1-5; no firm D call. The CDR3 has 15 amino acids. The germline CDR1 and CDR2 sequences are SGHDT and YYEEEE. V gave up 4 bases and J gave up 0 bases, with 11 bases separating them. The CDR3 DNA reads as TGTGCCAGCAGCATCGACACGCATAGCAATCAGCCCCAGCATTTT. It specifies CASSIDTHSNQPQHF.

The J gene is TRBJ2-6, the V gene TRBV7-2, with 9 bases matching TRBD1. The CDR3 covers 19 residues. Germline lookup yields CDR1 SGHTA and CDR2 FQGNSA. The J segment lost 0 bases and the V segment lost 5 bases, leaving 11 bases of the junction unmatched. Here the CDR3 DNA reads TGTGCCAGCAGCAAGGAGGGACAGGGCCTTACCTCTGGGGCCAACGTCCTGACTTTC. Its protein product is CASSKEGQGLTSGANVLTF.

This chain links TRBV5-4 with TRBJ2-5; 14 bases map to TRBD2. With 3 bases clipped from V and 4 bases from J, the junction kept 5 bases outside the gene matches. Germline CDR1 is SGHNT and CDR2 is YYREEE (reference sequence). This CDR3 region has 16 residues. The CDR3 DNA reads as TGTGCCAGCAGCTCTGCCGGGACTAGCGGGGGAGAGACCCAGTACTTC. This translates into CASSSAGTSGGETQYF.

The CDR3 bases are TGCGCCAGCAGCCAAGATTGGCGGGAGGGCCGAGAGACCCAGTACTTC. This translates into CASSQDWREGRETQYF. The chain carries TRBV4-3 and TRBJ2-5; TRBD2 matches at 9 bases. The CDR3 contains 16 residues. Germline-derived CDR1 and CDR2 are LGHNA and YSLEER. The trim removed 0 bases at V and 4 bases at J, leaving 6 bases unmatched.

V is TRBV7-9 and J is TRBJ2-5; the match to TRBD2 covers 8 bases. The germline gives CDR1 SEHNR, CDR2 FQNEAQ (reference sequence). Germline trimming cut 1 base from V and 7 bases from J; bases unmatched to any gene: 5. The length of the CDR3 is 14 residues. CDR3 amino acids: CASSLEASGGTQYF. CDR3 bases: TGTGCCAGCAGCTTAGAGGCCAGCGGGGGGACCCAGTACTTC. Based on the CDR3 plus reference TRBV7-9 and TRBJ2-5, the full variable domain is DTGVSQNPRHKITKRGQNVTFRCDPISEHNRLYWYRQTLGQGPEFLTYFQNEAQLEKSRLLSDRFSAERPKGSFSTLEIQRTEQGDSAMYLCASSLEASGGTQYFGPGTRLLVL.

The rearrangement links TRBV9 to TRBJ1-3, with TRBD1 matching over 7 bases. CDR1 and CDR2 (germline): SGDLS, YYNGEE. The CDR3 spans 15 residues. V gave up 0 bases and J gave up 4 bases; unmatched junction bases: 4. CDR3 residues: CASSVGQGSGNTIYF. CDR3 sequence (DNA): TGTGCCAGCAGCGTAGGACAGGGCAGCGGAAACACCATATATTTT.

The CDR3 DNA follows: TGTGCCAGCAGTCCTCAGAGGAGCTATGGCTACACCTTC. It encodes CASSPQRSYGYTF. The rearrangement uses TRBV3-1 (or the pseudogene TRBV3-2) and TRBJ1-2, with D unclear. The ends were cut back, 6 bases at V and 4 bases at J, with 12 bases in the middle. The CDR3 consists of 13 residues. Germline CDR1 and CDR2: LGHDT and YNNKEL (reference sequence).

The V and J genes are TRBV5-6 and TRBJ2-5; the match to TRBD1 covers 9 bases. Trimming cost V 4 bases and J 0 bases; bases outside gene matches: 7. The germline V gene encodes CDR1 SGHDT and CDR2 YYEEEE. CDR3 length: 16 residues. The DNA for the CDR3 is TGTGCCAGCAGCCTGGACGGGACAGGGTACCAAGAGACCCAGTACTTC. It translates to CASSLDGTGYQETQYF.

The rearrangement links TRBV6-5 to TRBJ2-3, with 9 bases lining up with TRBD2. Germline CDR1 is MNHEY and CDR2 is SVGAGI. The CDR3 contains 16 residues. J was trimmed by 5 bases and V by 4 bases; bases with no gene match: 10. CDR3 DNA sequence: TGTGCCAGCAGTTCGTCTAGCGGGGAAGCAGTAGATACGCAGTATTTT. Its translation is CASSSSSGEAVDTQYF.

This clone was found a few times. This chain connects TRBV3-1 (or the pseudogene TRBV3-2) to TRBJ2-3, with TRBD2 matching 10 bases. V shed 3 bases and J 1 base; nucleotides not matched to a gene: 4. The CDR3 loop spans 16 amino acids. CDR1 and CDR2 (germline): LGHDT, YNNKEL (reference sequence). CDR3 coding DNA: TGTGCCAGCAGCCACTCAGGACTAGCGGGCACAGATACGCAGTATTTT. It is translated as CASSHSGLAGTDTQYF.

This chain connects TRBV5-1 to TRBJ2-5; D perhaps matches TRBD1 (6 bases). Germline V gives CDR1 SGHRS, CDR2 YFSETQ. This CDR3 contains 15 residues. Trimming took 3 bases from V and 0 from J, leaving 12 bases between them. The CDR3: CASSSRGPYQETQYF. The CDR3 coding sequence is TGCGCCAGCAGCTCCAGGGGCCCCTACCAAGAGACCCAGTACTTC.

This clone was counted between two and nine times. This chain connects TRBV12-3 or TRBV12-4 to TRBJ1-3; 7 bases match TRBD1. CDR3 size: 13 residues. V was pared by 5 bases and J by 6 bases, with 4 bases of the junction left unmatched. CDR3 sequence reads: CASSQGTENTIYF. The DNA of the CDR3 is TGTGCCAGCAGTCAAGGGACAGAAAACACCATATATTTT.